This T cell receptor beta chain was sequenced in a study of blood T cell repertoires in COVID-19. For the study at large: The analysed material was cDNA or gDNA that came from T cells, B-cell-depleted T cells, or PBMCs.

CDR1 is SGHKS, CDR2 YYEKEE, per germline (reference sequence). V lost 1 base to trimming and J lost 1 base, with 7 bases between them. This CDR3 region has 14 residues. Authors' data handling: Amplification with reference gene primers provided the estimates of nucleated cell counts. Profiling relied on immunoSEQ multiplex PCR, and the TCRdb table lists in-frame clones only, not all of them. The DNA was the basis for D and trimming; V, J and clone size are from that table. Of about 75,000 clones in the sample, under 90% were seen once. This chain connects TRBV5-5 to TRBJ2-3; no clear D. The sample taken for sequencing was peripheral blood. This TCR was sampled from a human donor in a cohort sampled during active COVID-19. CDR3 DNA: TGTGCCAGCAGCTTGTTTGTAGGCACAGATACGCAGTATTTT. Amino acids: CASSLFVGTDTQYF.